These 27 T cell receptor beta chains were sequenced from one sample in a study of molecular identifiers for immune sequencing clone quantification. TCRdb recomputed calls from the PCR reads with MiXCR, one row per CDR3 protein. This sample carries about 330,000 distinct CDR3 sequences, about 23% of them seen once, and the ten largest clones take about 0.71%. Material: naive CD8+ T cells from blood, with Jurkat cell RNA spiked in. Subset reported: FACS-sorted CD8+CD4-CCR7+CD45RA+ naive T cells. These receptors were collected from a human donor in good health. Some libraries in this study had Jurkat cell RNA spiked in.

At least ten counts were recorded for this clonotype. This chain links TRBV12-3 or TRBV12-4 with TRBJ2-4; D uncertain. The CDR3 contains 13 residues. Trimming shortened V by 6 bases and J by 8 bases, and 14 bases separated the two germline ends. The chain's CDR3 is CASSQPSIYIQYF. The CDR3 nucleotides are TGTGCCAGCAGCCAACCCTCCATCTACATTCAGTACTTC.

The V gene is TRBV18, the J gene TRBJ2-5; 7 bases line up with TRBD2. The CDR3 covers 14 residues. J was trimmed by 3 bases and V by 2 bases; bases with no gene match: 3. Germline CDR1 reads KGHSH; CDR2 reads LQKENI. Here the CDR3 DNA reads TGTGCCAGCTCACCAACCCGGGAGGAAGAGACCCAGTACTTC. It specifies CASSPTREEETQYF.

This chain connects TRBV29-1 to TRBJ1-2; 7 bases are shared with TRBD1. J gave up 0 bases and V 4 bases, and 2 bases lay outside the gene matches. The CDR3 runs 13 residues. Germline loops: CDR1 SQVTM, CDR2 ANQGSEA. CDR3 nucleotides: TGCAGCGTTGCCGGGACAGCTAACTATGGCTACACCTTC. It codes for CSVAGTANYGYTF.

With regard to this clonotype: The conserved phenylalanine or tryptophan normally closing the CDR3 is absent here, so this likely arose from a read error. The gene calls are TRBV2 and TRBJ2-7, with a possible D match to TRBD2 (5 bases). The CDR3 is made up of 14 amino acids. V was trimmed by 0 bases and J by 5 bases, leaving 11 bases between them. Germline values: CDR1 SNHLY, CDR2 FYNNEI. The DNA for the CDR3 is TGTGCCAGCAGTGAAGCCCACTTGAGGGACGAGCAGTACTCC. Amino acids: CASSEAHLRDEQYS.

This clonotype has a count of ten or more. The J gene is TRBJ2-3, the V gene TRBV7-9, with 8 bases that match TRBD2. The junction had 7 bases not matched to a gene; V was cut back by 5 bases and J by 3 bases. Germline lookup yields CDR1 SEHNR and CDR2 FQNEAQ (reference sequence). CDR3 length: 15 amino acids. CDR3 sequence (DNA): TGTGCCAGCAGCCGAGGCAGCGGGAGAACAGATACGCAGTATTTT. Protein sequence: CASSRGSGRTDTQYF.

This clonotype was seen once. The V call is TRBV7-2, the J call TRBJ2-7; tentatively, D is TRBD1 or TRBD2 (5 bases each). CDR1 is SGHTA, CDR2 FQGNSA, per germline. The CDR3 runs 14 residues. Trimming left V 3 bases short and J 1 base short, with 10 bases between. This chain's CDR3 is CASSFGAESYEQYF. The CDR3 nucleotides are TGTGCCAGCAGCTTCGGGGCGGAATCCTACGAGCAGTACTTC.

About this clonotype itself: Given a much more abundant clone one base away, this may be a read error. CDR3 DNA: TGTGCTAGTGGTTTCCAGGTATCTCTGACAGCTCAACAAGAGACCCAGTACTTC. This encodes CASGFQVSLTAQQETQYF. The chain links TRBV12-5 to TRBJ2-5, with D possibly matching TRBD1 (5 bases). This CDR3 has 18 amino acids. V lost 3 bases and J 2 bases, leaving 22 bases between the germline ends. Germline V gene data show CDR1 as LGHNT and CDR2 as FRNRAP.

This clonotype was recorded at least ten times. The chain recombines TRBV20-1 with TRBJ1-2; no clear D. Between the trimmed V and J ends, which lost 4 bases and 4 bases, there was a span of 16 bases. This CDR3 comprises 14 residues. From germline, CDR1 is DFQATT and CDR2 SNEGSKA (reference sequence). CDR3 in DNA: TGCAGTGCTAAGGACCTCTCTATGGTCTATGGCTACACCTTC. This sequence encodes CSAKDLSMVYGYTF.

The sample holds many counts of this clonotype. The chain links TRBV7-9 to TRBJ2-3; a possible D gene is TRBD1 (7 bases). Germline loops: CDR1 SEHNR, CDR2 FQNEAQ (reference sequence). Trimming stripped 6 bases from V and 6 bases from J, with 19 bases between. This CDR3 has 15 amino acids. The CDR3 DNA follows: TGTGCCAGCAGTCTAGGGGGCGGGGCCGCGGATACGCAGTATTTT. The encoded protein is CASSLGGGAADTQYF.

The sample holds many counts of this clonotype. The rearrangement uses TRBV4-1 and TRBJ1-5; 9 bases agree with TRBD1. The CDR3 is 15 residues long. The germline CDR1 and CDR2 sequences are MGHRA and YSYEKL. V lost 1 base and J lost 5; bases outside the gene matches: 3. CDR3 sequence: CASSQGDRADQPQHF. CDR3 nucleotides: TGCGCCAGCAGCCAAGGGGACAGGGCTGATCAGCCCCAGCATTTT.

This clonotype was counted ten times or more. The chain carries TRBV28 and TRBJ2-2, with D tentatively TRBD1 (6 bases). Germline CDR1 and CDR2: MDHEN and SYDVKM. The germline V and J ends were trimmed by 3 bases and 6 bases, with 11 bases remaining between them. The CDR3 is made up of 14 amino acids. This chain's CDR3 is CASSFTGSAGELFF. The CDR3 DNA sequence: TGTGCCAGCAGTTTTACAGGGTCGGCCGGGGAGCTGTTTTTT.

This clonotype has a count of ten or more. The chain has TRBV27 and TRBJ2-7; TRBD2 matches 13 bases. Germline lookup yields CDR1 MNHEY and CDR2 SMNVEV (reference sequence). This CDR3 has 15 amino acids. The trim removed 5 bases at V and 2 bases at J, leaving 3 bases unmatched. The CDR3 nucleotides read TGTGCCAGCAGTCCTGGGACTAGCGGGGCCTACGAGCAGTACTTC. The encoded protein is CASSPGTSGAYEQYF.

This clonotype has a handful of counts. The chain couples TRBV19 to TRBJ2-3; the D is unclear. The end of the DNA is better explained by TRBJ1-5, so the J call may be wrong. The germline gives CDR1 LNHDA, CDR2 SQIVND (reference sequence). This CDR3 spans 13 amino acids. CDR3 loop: CASSIRGGDTQHF. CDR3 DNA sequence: TGTGCCAGTAGTATTCGGGGTGGAGATACGCAGCATTTT.

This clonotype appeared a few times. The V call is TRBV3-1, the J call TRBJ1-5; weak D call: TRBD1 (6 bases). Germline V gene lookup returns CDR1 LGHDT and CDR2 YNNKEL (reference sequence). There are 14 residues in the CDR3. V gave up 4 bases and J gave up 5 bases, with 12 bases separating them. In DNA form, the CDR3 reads TGTGCCAGCAGCCGGGGGCGAGCGGATCAGCCCCAGCATTTT. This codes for CASSRGRADQPQHF. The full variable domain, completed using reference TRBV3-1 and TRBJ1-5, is DTAVSQTPKYLVTQMGNDKSIKCEQNLGHDTMYWYKQDSKKFLKIMFSYNNKELIINETVPNRFSPKSPDKAHLNLHINSLELGDSAVYFCASSRGRADQPQHFGDGTRLSIL.

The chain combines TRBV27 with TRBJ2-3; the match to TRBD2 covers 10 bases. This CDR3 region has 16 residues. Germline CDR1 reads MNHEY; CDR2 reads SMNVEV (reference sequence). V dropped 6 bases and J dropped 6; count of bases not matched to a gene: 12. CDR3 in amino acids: CASRFASGSRGDTQYF. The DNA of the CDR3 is TGTGCCAGCAGATTCGCTAGCGGGAGTAGAGGGGATACGCAGTATTTT.

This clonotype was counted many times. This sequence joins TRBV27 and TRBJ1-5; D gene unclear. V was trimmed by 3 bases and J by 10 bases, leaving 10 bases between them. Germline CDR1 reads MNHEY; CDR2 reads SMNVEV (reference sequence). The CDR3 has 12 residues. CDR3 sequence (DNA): TGTGCCAGCAGTTTTTCCGGTGCCCCCCAGCATTTT. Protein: CASSFSGAPQHF.

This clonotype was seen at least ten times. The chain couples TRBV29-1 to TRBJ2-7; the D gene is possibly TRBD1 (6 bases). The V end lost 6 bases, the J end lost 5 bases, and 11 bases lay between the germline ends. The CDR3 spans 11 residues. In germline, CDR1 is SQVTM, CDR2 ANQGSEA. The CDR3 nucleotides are TGCAGCGTCTCAACAGGGAACGAGCAGTACTTC. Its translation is CSVSTGNEQYF.

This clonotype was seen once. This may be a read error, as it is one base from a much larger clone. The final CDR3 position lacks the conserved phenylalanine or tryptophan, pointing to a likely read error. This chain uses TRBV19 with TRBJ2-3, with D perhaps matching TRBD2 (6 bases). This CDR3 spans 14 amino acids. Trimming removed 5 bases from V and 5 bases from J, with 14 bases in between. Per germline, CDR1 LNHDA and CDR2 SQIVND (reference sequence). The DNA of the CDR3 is TGTGCCAGTAGTTCGGGGGAGAGGATAGATACGCAGTATTCT. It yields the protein CASSSGERIDTQYS.

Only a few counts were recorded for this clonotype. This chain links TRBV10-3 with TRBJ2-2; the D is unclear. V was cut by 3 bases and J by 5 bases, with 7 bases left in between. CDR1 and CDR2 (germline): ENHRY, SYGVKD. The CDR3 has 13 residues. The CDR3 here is CAISDLGTGELFF. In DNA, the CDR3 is TGTGCCATCAGTGATCTAGGTACCGGGGAGCTGTTTTTT.

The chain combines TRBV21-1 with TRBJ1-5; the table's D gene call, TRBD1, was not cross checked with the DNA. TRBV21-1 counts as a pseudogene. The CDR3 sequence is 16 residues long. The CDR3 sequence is CASSLTAGRGEQPQHF. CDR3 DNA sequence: TGTGCCAGCAGCCTCACTGCCGGGAGAGGGGAGCAGCCCCAGCATTTT.

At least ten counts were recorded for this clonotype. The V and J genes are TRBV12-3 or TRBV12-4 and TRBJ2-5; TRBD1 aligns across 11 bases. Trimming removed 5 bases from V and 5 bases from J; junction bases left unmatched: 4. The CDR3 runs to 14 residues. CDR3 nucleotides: TGTGCCAGCAGTCCAAGGACAGGGGGCGAGACCCAGTACTTC. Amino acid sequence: CASSPRTGGETQYF.

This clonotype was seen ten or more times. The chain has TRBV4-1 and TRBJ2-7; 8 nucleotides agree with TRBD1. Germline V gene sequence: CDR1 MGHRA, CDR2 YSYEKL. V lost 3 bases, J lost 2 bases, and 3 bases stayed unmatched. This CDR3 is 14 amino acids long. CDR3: CASSHDRGAYEQYF. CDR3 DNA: TGCGCCAGCAGCCACGACAGGGGAGCCTACGAGCAGTACTTC.

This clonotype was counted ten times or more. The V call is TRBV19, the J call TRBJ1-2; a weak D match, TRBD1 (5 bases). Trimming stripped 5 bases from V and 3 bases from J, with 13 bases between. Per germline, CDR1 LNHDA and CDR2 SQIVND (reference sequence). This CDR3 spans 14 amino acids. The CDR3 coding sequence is TGTGCCAGTAGTGCCCCCCAGGGTTACTATGGCTACACCTTC. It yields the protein CASSAPQGYYGYTF.

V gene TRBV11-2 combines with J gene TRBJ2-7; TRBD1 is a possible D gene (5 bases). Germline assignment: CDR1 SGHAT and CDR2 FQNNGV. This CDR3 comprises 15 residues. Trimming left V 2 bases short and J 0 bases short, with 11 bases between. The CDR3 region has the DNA TGTGCCAGCAGCTTAACAGGACATTACTCCTACGAGCAGTACTTC. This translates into CASSLTGHYSYEQYF.

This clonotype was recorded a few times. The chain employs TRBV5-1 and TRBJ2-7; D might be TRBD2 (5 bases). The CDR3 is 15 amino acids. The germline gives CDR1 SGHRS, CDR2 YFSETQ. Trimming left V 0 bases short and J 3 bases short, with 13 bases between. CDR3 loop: CASSLVTGYFYEQYF. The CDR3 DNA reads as TGCGCCAGCAGCTTGGTTACGGGATACTTCTACGAGCAGTACTTC.

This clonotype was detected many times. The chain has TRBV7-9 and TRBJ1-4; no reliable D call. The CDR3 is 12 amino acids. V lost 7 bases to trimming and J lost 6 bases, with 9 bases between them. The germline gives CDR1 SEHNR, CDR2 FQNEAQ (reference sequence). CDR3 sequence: CASKGLYEKLFF. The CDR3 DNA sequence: TGTGCCAGCAAGGGTTTGTATGAAAAACTGTTTTTT.

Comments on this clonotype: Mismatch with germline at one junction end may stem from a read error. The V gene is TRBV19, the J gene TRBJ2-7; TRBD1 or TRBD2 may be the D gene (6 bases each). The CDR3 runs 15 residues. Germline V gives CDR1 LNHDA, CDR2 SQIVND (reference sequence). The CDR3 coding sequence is TGTGCCGGTAGTCCTTCCGGGGGCCTCGGTTACGAGCAGTACTTC. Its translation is CAGSPSGGLGYEQYF.